The 3 T cell receptor beta chains in this list originate from one sample, sequenced in a study of blood T cell repertoires in COVID-19. The repertoire was sequenced with immunoSEQ multiplex PCR; TCRdb's copy has only in-frame clones and lacks some. The sample has roughly 40,000 clones, over 85% seen once. The sequencing input was peripheral blood. The receptors stem from a man aged 45 to 65 with COVID-19, enrolled during active disease.

This rearrangement joins TRBV11-2 to TRBJ2-7, with D perhaps TRBD2 (7 bases). The germline gives CDR1 SGHAT, CDR2 FQNNGV. The CDR3 length is 16 residues. Trimming took 1 base from V and 2 from J, leaving 15 bases between them. Here the CDR3 DNA reads TGTGCCAGCAGCTTAGTGGGGAGGGGGACTACCTACGAGCAGTACTTC. Amino acids: CASSLVGRGTTYEQYF.

In DNA, the CDR3 is TGTGCCAGTAGTATTCGGGGGGCGTCCCGCAATGAGCAGTTCTTC. This codes for CASSIRGASRNEQFF. The chain has TRBV19 and TRBJ2-1; the D gene is possibly TRBD2 (7 bases). The germline gives CDR1 LNHDA, CDR2 SQIVND (reference sequence). The CDR3 runs 15 residues. V lost 3 bases, J lost 6 bases, and 15 bases lay in between.

Concerning this clone: Within the sample, other DNA sequences also encode this same CDR3. The chain joins TRBV5-6 to TRBJ2-7; TRBD2 aligns across 7 bases. In germline, CDR1 is SGHDT, CDR2 YYEEEE. This CDR3 contains 13 residues. Germline trimming cut 4 bases from V and 2 bases from J; bases unmatched to any gene: 3. CDR3 sequence (DNA): TGTGCCAGCAGCCCGGGGGGTCCCTACGAGCAGTACTTC. Its translation: CASSPGGPYEQYF.